A single sample gave rise to the 4 T cell receptor beta chains below, sequenced in a study of blood T cell repertoires in COVID-19. Only in-frame clones appear in the TCRdb table, and some are missing; sequencing was by immunoSEQ multiplex PCR. The data hold approximately 25,000 clones, with around 86% observed a single time. Sequences were obtained from peripheral blood. Receptor source: a human donor in a cohort sampled during active COVID-19.

The genes are TRBV6-1 and TRBJ1-4; 10 nucleotides agree with TRBD1. V lost 4 bases, J lost 6 bases, and 8 bases stayed unmatched. CDR3 length: 16 amino acids. The germline CDR1 and CDR2 sequences are MNHNS and SASEGT. The CDR3 region is CASSAGTGARYEKLFF. In DNA, the CDR3 is TGTGCCAGCAGTGCCGGGACAGGGGCCCGGTATGAAAAACTGTTTTTT.

The V call is TRBV14, the J call TRBJ1-3; the D gene is possibly TRBD1 (6 bases). CDR1 and CDR2 from the germline V gene are SGHDN and FVKESK. Trimming stripped 0 bases from V and 9 bases from J, with 12 bases between. The CDR3 covers 14 residues. CDR3 DNA: TGTGCCAGCAGCCAAGATGGGGGCGGTAGCACCATATATTTT. It translates to CASSQDGGGSTIYF. The variable domain in full, completed from reference TRBV14 and TRBJ1-3, reads EAGVTQFPSHSVIEKGQTVTLRCDPISGHDNLYWYRRVMGKEIKFLLHFVKESKQDESGMPNNRFLAERTGGTYSTLKVQPAELEDSGVYFCASSQDGGGSTIYFGEGSWLTVV.

V gene TRBV6-5 combines with J gene TRBJ2-1; 14 nucleotides match TRBD2. This CDR3 contains 15 residues. Germline loops: CDR1 MNHEY, CDR2 SVGAGI. J lost 10 bases, V lost 7 bases, and 9 bases had no gene match. DNA for the CDR3: TGTGCCAGCACCCCGGGACTAGCGGGAGTAGGGGAGCAGTTCTTC. Translating it yields CASTPGLAGVGEQFF.

The chain links TRBV6-2 or TRBV6-3 to TRBJ1-2, with D tentatively TRBD1 (5 bases). Germline lookup yields CDR1 MNHEY and CDR2 SVGEGT. Deletions cut 2 bases from V and 7 bases from J, with 17 bases between. There are 15 residues in the CDR3. The CDR3 DNA is TGTGCCAGCAGTTACGGCCGCGGGGCCTTGCGTGGCTACACCTTC. This gives the protein CASSYGRGALRGYTF.